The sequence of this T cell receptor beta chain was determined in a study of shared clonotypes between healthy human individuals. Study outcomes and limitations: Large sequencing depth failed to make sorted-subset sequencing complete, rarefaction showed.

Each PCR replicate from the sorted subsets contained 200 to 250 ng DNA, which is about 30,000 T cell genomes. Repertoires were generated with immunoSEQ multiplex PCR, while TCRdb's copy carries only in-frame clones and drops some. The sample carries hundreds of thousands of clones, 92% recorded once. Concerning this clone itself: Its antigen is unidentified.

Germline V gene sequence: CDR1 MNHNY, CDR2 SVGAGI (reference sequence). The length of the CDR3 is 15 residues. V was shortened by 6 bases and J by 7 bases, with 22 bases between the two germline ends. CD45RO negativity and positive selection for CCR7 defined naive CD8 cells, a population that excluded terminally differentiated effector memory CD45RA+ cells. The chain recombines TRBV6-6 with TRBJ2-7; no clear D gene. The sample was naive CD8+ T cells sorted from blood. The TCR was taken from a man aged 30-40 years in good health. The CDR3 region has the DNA TGTGCCAGCAGATACCAAACGCCCGGAGTTGAAGAGCAGTACTTC. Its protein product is CASRYQTPGVEEQYF.